This T cell receptor beta chain was identified in a study of post-analysis software for immune sequencing data. Study overall: Secondary progressive, relapsing-remitting and progressive-relapsing multiple sclerosis were among the included disease courses.

Germline V gene data show CDR1 as SQVTM and CDR2 as ANQGSEA. V shed 3 bases and J shed 8 bases, with 13 bases lying between them. CDR3 length equals 12 residues. Study-level findings and limits: Controls significantly exceeded multiple sclerosis patients in normalized Chao1 diversity. Among several TRBV segments more frequent in patients than controls were TRBV5-6, TRBV5-1 and TRBV20-1. When the samples were clustered directly with F measure, those that had been prepared in the same batch showed strong co-clustering.

This clonotype has more than one count but fewer than ten. Its target is unknown. cDNA libraries for TCR beta contained unique molecular identifiers. MiXCR was run by TCRdb on the PCR reads, yielding one entry per CDR3 protein. The sample lists roughly 400,000 distinct CDR3 sequences; about 39% were seen once. Sequencing input: blood. The chain links TRBV29-1 to TRBJ1-2, with D possibly being TRBD1 (5 bases). This TCR derives from a girl aged 2-9 years with multiple sclerosis. In DNA form, the CDR3 reads TGCAGCGTTGATGGGGGAGTAGCCGGCTACACCTTC. Amino acids: CSVDGGVAGYTF.